The T cell receptor (beta chain) under discussion was sequenced for a study of blood T cells in healthy people across ages. Study-level findings and limits: It was the long-lived donors that had more naive CD4+ cells and higher diversity than aged donors.

Sample-barcoded 5' priming and a J-beta primer mix drove a second PCR of roughly 6 to 12 cycles. At least 2.5 million CDR3-containing paired-end reads were obtained per sample. TCRdb re-called the 5' RACE reads with MiXCR, one entry per CDR3 protein. The repertoire consists of 600,000 to 850,000 distinct CDR3 sequences, with about 40% occurring once and the leading ten covering around a fifth. Germline CDR1 and CDR2: MNHEY and SVGAGI. Trimming removed 7 bases at V and 5 bases at J, with 6 bases between. This CDR3 is 11 amino acids long. As concerns this clonotype: Its target is unknown.

This TCR derives from a woman aged 55-75 years in good health. Sequences were obtained from blood. The V gene is TRBV6-5, the J gene TRBJ2-1, with a possible D match to TRBD2 (5 bases). In DNA form, the CDR3 reads TGTGCCAGCACGGGAAACAATGAGCAGTTCTTC. Amino acid sequence: CASTGNNEQFF.